The 13 T cell receptor beta chains below all came from one sample that was sequenced in a study of blood T cell repertoires in COVID-19 (TCRdb year 2020). Library preparation employed the immunoSEQ multiplex PCR assay. In TCRdb, the immuneACCESS table is reduced to in-frame sequences with V and J assigned. These tables do not hold every clone; where another copy was compared, an unresolved V gene accounts for under half, and the others remain unexplained. Across this sample there are roughly 330,000 clones, with more than 75% seen only once. 10% of the sample comes from the top ten. Sequencing was carried out using PBMCs or T cells enriched from blood (not recorded which). Every receptor here comes from a young woman who had recovered from COVID-19.

This sequence joins TRBV27 and TRBJ1-5; 7 positions match TRBD1. Germline assignment: CDR1 MNHEY and CDR2 SMNVEV (reference sequence). The CDR3 has 15 amino acids. V was pared by 6 bases and J by 7 bases, with 12 bases of the junction left unmatched. The DNA for the CDR3 is TGTGCCAGCAGCCCCCAACAGGGGCACAAACAGCCCCAGCATTTT. As protein: CASSPQQGHKQPQHF.

The rearrangement links TRBV28 to TRBJ2-1, with a weak D call TRBD2 (6 bases). With 1 base removed from V and 7 bases from J, the gap between germline ends came to 17 bases. Per the germline V gene, CDR1 is MDHEN and CDR2 is SYDVKM. The CDR3 contains 16 residues. The CDR3 DNA sequence: TGTGCCAGCAGTTTATCATTTCGGGAGAGGTGGAATGAGCAGTTCTTC. Amino acid sequence: CASSLSFRERWNEQFF.

The rearrangement joins TRBV28 to TRBJ2-7, with TRBD2 as a possible D gene (5 bases). The CDR3 runs to 14 residues. Germline values: CDR1 MDHEN, CDR2 SYDVKM. V lost 5 bases and J 3 bases, leaving 14 bases between the germline ends. CDR3 coding DNA: TGTGCCAGCAGTGCAATGGACGGGAACTACGAGCAGTACTTC. Translated: CASSAMDGNYEQYF.

The table lists this clone with a count of one. Mismatch with germline at one junction end may stem from a read error. The chain couples TRBV7-7 to TRBJ2-5; D is unclear. CDR3 length: 15 amino acids. In germline, CDR1 is SSHAT, CDR2 FNYEAQ (reference sequence). CDR3 bases: TGTGCTAGCAGTCATAGCCTGGCAGAACAAGAGACCCAGTACTTC. Protein product: CASSHSLAEQETQYF.

The chain is built from TRBV24-1 and TRBJ2-3; D remains ambiguous. The CDR3 loop spans 14 amino acids. The V and J ends lost 4 bases and 3 bases respectively, with 10 bases between them. In germline, CDR1 is KGHDR, CDR2 SFDVKD. The DNA for the CDR3 is TGTGCCACCAGTGAACCAGGAAAGACAGATACGCAGTATTTT. Its translation: CATSEPGKTDTQYF.

The chain has TRBV6-5 and TRBJ2-7, with a weak D call TRBD1 (6 bases). The CDR3 consists of 15 residues. Germline CDR1 reads MNHEY; CDR2 reads SVGAGI. Trimming stripped 6 bases from V and 4 bases from J, with 19 bases between. The CDR3 here is CASRYATGHSYEQYF. The CDR3 nucleotides are TGTGCCAGCAGATATGCGACGGGACATTCGTACGAGCAGTACTTC.

The chain links TRBV4-1 to TRBJ1-1; a weak D match, TRBD1 (6 bases). The CDR3 runs 15 residues. Germline assignment: CDR1 MGHRA and CDR2 YSYEKL. With 3 bases removed from V and 4 bases from J, the gap between germline ends came to 15 bases. For the CDR3, the DNA is TGCGCCAGCAGCCATTACTATGACAGGTTCACTGAAGCTTTCTTT. This sequence encodes CASSHYYDRFTEAFF.

The J gene is TRBJ2-7, the V gene TRBV29-1; 9 nucleotides align to TRBD2. The germline V gene encodes CDR1 SQVTM and CDR2 ANQGSEA. This CDR3 has 13 residues. The junction had 7 bases not matched to a gene; V was cut back by 4 bases and J by 6 bases. The CDR3 is CSVAAGGPSEQYF. For the CDR3, the DNA is TGCAGCGTTGCGGCGGGGGGGCCTAGCGAGCAGTACTTC.

This clone was recorded once. The rearrangement joins TRBV7-9 to TRBJ1-2, with 9 bases that match TRBD1. Unmatched junction bases numbered 6, after V lost 2 bases and J lost 5 bases. The CDR3 is made up of 15 amino acids. Germline V gene lookup returns CDR1 SEHNR and CDR2 FQNEAQ (reference sequence). This CDR3 is CASSLHAGTGYGYTF. The CDR3 coding sequence is TGTGCCAGCAGCTTACACGCCGGGACAGGGTATGGCTACACCTTC.

The chain has TRBV11-2 and TRBJ1-1; 10 bases fit TRBD1. This CDR3 spans 16 amino acids. V was pared by 2 bases and J by 4 bases, with 7 bases of the junction left unmatched. Germline CDR1 SGHAT, CDR2 FQNNGV. CDR3 nucleotides: TGTGCCAGCAGCTTACCCCAAAGACAGGGGGCCACTGAAGCTTTCTTT. Protein: CASSLPQRQGATEAFF.

This sequence joins TRBV5-1 and TRBJ2-3, with a tentative D call TRBD1 (5 bases). Germline lookup yields CDR1 SGHRS and CDR2 YFSETQ. Between the trimmed V and J ends, which lost 7 bases and 4 bases, there was a span of 25 bases. The CDR3 runs 17 residues. Here the CDR3 DNA reads TGCGCCAGCCGGCCGTCGACCAGGGTTTTTCTCCCAGATACGCAGTATTTT. Encoded protein: CASRPSTRVFLPDTQYF.

This clone was detected only a few times. V and J are TRBV27 and TRBJ1-4; 8 nucleotides align to TRBD1. Germline lookup yields CDR1 MNHEY and CDR2 SMNVEV (reference sequence). This CDR3 spans 15 amino acids. J gave up 0 bases and V 3 bases, and 0 bases lay outside the gene matches. CDR3 amino acids: CASSLTGATNEKLFF. The CDR3 DNA reads TGTGCCAGCAGTTTGACAGGGGCAACTAATGAAAAACTGTTTTTT. The whole variable domain, filled in from reference TRBV27 and TRBJ1-4, reads EAQVTQNPRYLITVTGKKLTVTCSQNMNHEYMSWYRQDPGLGLRQIYYSMNVEVTDKGDVPEGYKVSRKEKRNFPLILESPSPNQTSLYFCASSLTGATNEKLFFGSGTQLSVL.

The V gene is TRBV7-3, the J gene TRBJ1-1; D gene unclear. The germline V and J ends were trimmed by 5 bases and 5 bases, with 15 bases remaining between them. There are 14 residues in the CDR3. Germline V lookup: CDR1 SGHTA, CDR2 FQGTGA. The CDR3: CASSPQEFTTEAFF. In DNA, the CDR3 is TGTGCCAGCAGCCCCCAAGAGTTCACTACTGAAGCTTTCTTT.